These 2 T cell receptor beta chains came from one sample sequenced in a study of T cell responses to AZD1222 COVID-19 vaccine (dated by TCRdb to about 2021). Read against the paper, the sample's time point label means: about 28 days (+/-7) after the second vaccine dose. The protocol used for the library was the immunoSEQ multiplex PCR assay. This immuneACCESS table, as held by TCRdb, lists in-frame sequences with V and J called but not all clones. Of the missing ones, under half trace to an unresolved V gene in checked studies; the others have no known cause. A total of 130,000 or so clones appear in this sample, about 88% of them only once. The ten largest clones take up about 2.9% of the sample. The specimen was peripheral blood, collected 28 days after the second AZD1222 dose. All receptors derive from an adult who received the AZD1222 COVID-19 vaccine.

Only a few counts were recorded for this clone. The V call is TRBV19, the J call TRBJ1-6, with 7 bases fitting TRBD1. The V gene's germline CDR1 is LNHDA and CDR2 SQIVND (reference sequence). This CDR3 comprises 13 residues. The junction had 5 bases not matched to a gene; V was cut back by 6 bases and J by 9 bases. DNA for the CDR3: TGTGCCAGTAGGCACAGGGGCGGTTCACCCCTCCACTTT. This encodes CASRHRGGSPLHF.

The chain joins TRBV6-5 to TRBJ1-5; maybe TRBD1 (5 bases). V lost 6 bases, J lost 1 base, and 10 bases lay in between. The germline V gene encodes CDR1 MNHEY and CDR2 SVGAGI. The CDR3 is made up of 14 amino acids. The CDR3 nucleotides read TGTGCCAGCAGCCCCCGGGGGAGCAATCAGCCCCAGCATTTT. Translating gives CASSPRGSNQPQHF.